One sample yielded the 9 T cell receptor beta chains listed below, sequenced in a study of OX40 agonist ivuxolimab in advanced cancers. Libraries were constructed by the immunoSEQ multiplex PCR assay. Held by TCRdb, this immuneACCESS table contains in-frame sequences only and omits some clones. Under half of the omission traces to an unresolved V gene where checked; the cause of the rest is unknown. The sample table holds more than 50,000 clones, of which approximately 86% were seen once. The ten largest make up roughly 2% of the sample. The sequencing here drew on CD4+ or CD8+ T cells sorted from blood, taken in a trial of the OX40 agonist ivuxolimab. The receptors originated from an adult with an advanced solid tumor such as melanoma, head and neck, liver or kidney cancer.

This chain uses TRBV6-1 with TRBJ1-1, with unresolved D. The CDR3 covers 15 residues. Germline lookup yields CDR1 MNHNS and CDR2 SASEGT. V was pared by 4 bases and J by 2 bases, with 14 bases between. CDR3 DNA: TGTGCCAGCAGTGCCCCCACGGCGGCTAACACTGAAGCTTTCTTT. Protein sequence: CASSAPTAANTEAFF.

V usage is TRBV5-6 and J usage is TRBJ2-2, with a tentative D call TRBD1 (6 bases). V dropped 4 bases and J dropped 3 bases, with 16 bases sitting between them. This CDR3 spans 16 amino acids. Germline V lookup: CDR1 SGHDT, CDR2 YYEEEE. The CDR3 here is CASSLGGQGYTGELFF. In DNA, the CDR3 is TGTGCCAGCAGCCTAGGTGGGCAGGGGTACACCGGGGAGCTGTTTTTT.

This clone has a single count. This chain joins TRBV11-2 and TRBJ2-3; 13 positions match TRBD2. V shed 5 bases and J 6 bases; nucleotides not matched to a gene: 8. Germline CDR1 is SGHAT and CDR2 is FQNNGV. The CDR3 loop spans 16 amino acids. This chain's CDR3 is CASSQTSGGPGDTQYF. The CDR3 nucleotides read TGTGCCAGCAGCCAGACTAGCGGGGGGCCAGGGGATACGCAGTATTTT.

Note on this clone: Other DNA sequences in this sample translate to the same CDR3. The CDR3: CASSLTTLTVSMNTEAFF. Written as DNA, the CDR3 is TGTGCCAGCAGCCTAACCACCTTAACAGTTTCCATGAACACTGAAGCTTTCTTT. The rearrangement joins TRBV28 to TRBJ1-1; D not certain. V was clipped by 6 bases and J by 0 bases, with 23 bases between them. In germline, CDR1 is MDHEN, CDR2 SYDVKM. The CDR3 runs 18 residues.

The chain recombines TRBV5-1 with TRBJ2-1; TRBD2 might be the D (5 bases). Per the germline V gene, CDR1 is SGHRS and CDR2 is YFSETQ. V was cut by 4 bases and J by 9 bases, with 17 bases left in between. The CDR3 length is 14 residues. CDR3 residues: CASSPIEGGGEQFF. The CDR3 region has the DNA TGCGCCAGCAGCCCGATCGAGGGCGGCGGTGAGCAGTTCTTC.

CDR3 nucleotides: TGTGCCTGGACCACCCGGGGGGAGGGGCGGGAGCAGTACTTC. Translated: CAWTTRGEGREQYF. This chain uses TRBV30 with TRBJ2-7; 7 positions agree with TRBD2. Germline loops: CDR1 GTSNPN, CDR2 SVGIG (reference sequence). The junction had 13 bases not matched to a gene; V was cut back by 4 bases and J by 7 bases. The CDR3 spans 14 residues.

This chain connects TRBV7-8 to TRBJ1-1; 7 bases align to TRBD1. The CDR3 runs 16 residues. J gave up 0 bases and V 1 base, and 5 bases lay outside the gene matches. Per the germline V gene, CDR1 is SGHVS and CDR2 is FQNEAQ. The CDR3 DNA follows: TGTGCCAGCAGCTTAGGGGCAGGGGGGATGAACACTGAAGCTTTCTTT. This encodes CASSLGAGGMNTEAFF.

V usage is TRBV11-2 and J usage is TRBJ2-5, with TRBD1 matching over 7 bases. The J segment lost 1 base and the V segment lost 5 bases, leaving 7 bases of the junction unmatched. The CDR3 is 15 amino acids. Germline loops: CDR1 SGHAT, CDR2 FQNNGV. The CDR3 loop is CASSHSGTVQETQYF. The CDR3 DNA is TGTGCCAGCAGCCACTCCGGGACAGTCCAAGAGACCCAGTACTTC.

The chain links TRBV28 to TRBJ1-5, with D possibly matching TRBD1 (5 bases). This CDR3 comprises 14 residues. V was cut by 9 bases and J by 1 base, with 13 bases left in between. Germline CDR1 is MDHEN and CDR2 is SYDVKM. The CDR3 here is CASHGGGSNQPQHF. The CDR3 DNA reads TGTGCCAGTCACGGGGGGGGAAGCAATCAGCCCCAGCATTTT. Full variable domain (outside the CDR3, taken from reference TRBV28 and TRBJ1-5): DVKVTQSSRYLVKRTGEKVFLECVQDMDHENMFWYRQDPGLGLRLIYFSYDVKMKEKGDIPEGYSVSREKKERFSLILESASTNQTSMYLCASHGGGSNQPQHFGDGTRLSIL.